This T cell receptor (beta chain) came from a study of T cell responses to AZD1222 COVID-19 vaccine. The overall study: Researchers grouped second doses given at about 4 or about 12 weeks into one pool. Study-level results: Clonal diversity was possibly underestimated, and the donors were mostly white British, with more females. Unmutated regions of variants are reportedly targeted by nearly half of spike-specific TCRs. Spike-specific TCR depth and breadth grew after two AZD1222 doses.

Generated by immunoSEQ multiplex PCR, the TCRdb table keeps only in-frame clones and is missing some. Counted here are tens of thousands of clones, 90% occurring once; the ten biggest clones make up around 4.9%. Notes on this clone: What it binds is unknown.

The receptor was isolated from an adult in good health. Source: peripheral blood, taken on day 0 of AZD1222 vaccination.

The CDR3 nucleotides are TGTGCCAGCAGCCAAGTGGCCCTTGGAAACACCATATATTTT. This gives the protein CASSQVALGNTIYF. The genes are TRBV3-1 (or the pseudogene TRBV3-2) and TRBJ1-3; D unclear. This CDR3 has 14 residues. Trimming removed 1 base from V and 3 bases from J, with 7 bases in between. Germline V gives CDR1 LGHDT, CDR2 YNNKEL (reference sequence).